The 21 T cell receptor beta chains below come from one sample, sequenced in a study of response to subunit inactivated influenza vaccine. MiXCR, applied by TCRdb to the RT-PCR reads, yields one record per CDR3 protein. The data hold roughly 620,000 distinct CDR3 sequences, with over 9% observed a single time. This sample was shared with a second study, whose subject was T cells expressing NK-cell markers. That publication notes: UMI-tagged 5'RACE template switching yielded the TCR beta cDNA.

The material was PBMCs from blood, obtained on the day of vaccination. All receptors derive from a man aged 45-65 years who received an inactivated influenza vaccine.

The gene calls are TRBV7-3 and TRBJ2-5; D gene ambiguous. Germline loops: CDR1 SGHTA, CDR2 FQGTGA. The CDR3 is made up of 13 amino acids. The ends were cut back, 5 bases at V and 5 bases at J, with 12 bases in the middle. The CDR3 DNA reads TGTGCCAGCAGCCTGACCCCGGTGGAGACCCAGTACTTC. It encodes CASSLTPVETQYF.

This clonotype was observed many times. The chain joins TRBV29-1 to TRBJ2-5; 8 bases agree with TRBD1. V trimming: 4 bases; J trimming: 4 bases; junction bases outside the gene matches: 11. There are 15 residues in the CDR3. Per germline, CDR1 SQVTM and CDR2 ANQGSEA. CDR3 in amino acids: CSVALGQGKGETQYF. The CDR3, as DNA: TGCAGCGTTGCGTTAGGACAGGGAAAAGGAGAGACCCAGTACTTC.

This clonotype was seen many times. CDR3 nucleotides: TGTGCCAGCAGTTTAAACTTTAAGGGCCCCCAGGAGTTCTTC. It translates to CASSLNFKGPQEFF. This chain links TRBV12-3 or TRBV12-4 with TRBJ2-1; D unclear. With 2 bases removed from V and 14 bases from J, the gap between germline ends came to 19 bases. CDR3 length: 14 residues.

This clonotype appeared many times. This chain connects TRBV4-2 to TRBJ2-1; the D gene is possibly TRBD1 (6 bases). Germline lookup yields CDR1 LGHNA and CDR2 YNFKEQ. Trimming removed 0 bases from V and 10 bases from J, with 10 bases in between. CDR3 length: 13 residues. The CDR3 DNA follows: TGTGCCAGCAGCCAAGACCGAGACAGGGAGCAGTTCTTC. Its protein is CASSQDRDREQFF.

This clonotype was picked up a small number of times. The chain links TRBV29-1 to TRBJ2-7, with a tentative D call TRBD1 (5 bases). This CDR3 region has 14 residues. CDR1 and CDR2 from the germline V gene are SQVTM and ANQGSEA. V lost 6 bases, J lost 0 bases, and 15 bases lay in between. The CDR3 loop is CSVYTGLNSYEQYF. DNA for the CDR3: TGCAGCGTATACACAGGATTAAACTCCTACGAGCAGTACTTC.

The sample holds a few counts of this clonotype. V is TRBV6-1 and J is TRBJ2-5; 7 bases align to TRBD2. Germline CDR1 and CDR2: MNHNS and SASEGT. J lost 1 base, V lost 7 bases, and 9 bases had no gene match. The CDR3 loop spans 15 amino acids. In DNA form, the CDR3 reads TGTGCCAGCAACCCACTCGGGGGGTCCCAAGAGACCCAGTACTTC. Amino acid sequence: CASNPLGGSQETQYF.

The gene calls are TRBV4-1 and TRBJ1-2, with TRBD1 matching over 8 bases. This CDR3 region has 16 residues. Germline assignment: CDR1 MGHRA and CDR2 YSYEKL. V lost 0 bases to trimming and J lost 3 bases; unmatched junction nucleotides: 6. The CDR3 is CASSQDRDRRYYGYTF. CDR3 bases: TGCGCCAGCAGCCAAGACCGGGACAGGAGATACTATGGCTACACCTTC.

The J gene is TRBJ2-7, the V gene TRBV28; 8 positions match TRBD1. V shed 4 bases and J 7 bases; nucleotides not matched to a gene: 6. Germline CDR1 reads MDHEN; CDR2 reads SYDVKM. CDR3 size: 13 residues. In DNA, the CDR3 is TGTGCCAGCAGTTCCAGGACAGGGAGGGAGCAGTACTTC. As protein: CASSSRTGREQYF.

This clonotype turned up a few times. V is TRBV20-1 and J is TRBJ2-1; 13 bases agree with TRBD2. Germline V gene data show CDR1 as DFQATT and CDR2 as SNEGSKA (reference sequence). This CDR3 spans 14 amino acids. The junction had 2 bases not matched to a gene; V was cut back by 3 bases and J by 6 bases. The CDR3 reads CSARGLAGPNEQFF. The DNA of the CDR3 is TGCAGTGCTAGGGGACTAGCGGGACCCAATGAGCAGTTCTTC.

This clonotype was picked up many times. The rearrangement uses TRBV15 and TRBJ2-1, with 9 nucleotides matching TRBD2. With 1 base clipped from V and 7 bases from J, the junction kept 8 bases outside the gene matches. Germline V CDR1 and CDR2: LNHNV, YYDKDF (reference sequence). The CDR3 is 16 residues long. The CDR3 DNA reads TGTGCCACCAGCAGAGTCGCGGGAGGGCCCTTGAATGAGCAGTTCTTC. The encoded protein is CATSRVAGGPLNEQFF.

This chain joins TRBV29-1 and TRBJ1-2; D is unresolved. The V end was cut by 4 bases, the J end by 8 bases, with 11 bases between. The CDR3 is 11 amino acids. The germline CDR1 and CDR2 sequences are SQVTM and ANQGSEA. The CDR3 bases are TGCAGCGTTGGGTCGGTTAGCGGCTACACCTTC. Amino acid sequence: CSVGSVSGYTF.

This clonotype was counted many times. The chain links TRBV7-2 to TRBJ2-5; D is uncertain. The CDR3 sequence is 14 residues long. Trimming pared 3 bases from V and 4 bases from J, leaving 12 bases between. Looked up from germline, CDR1 is SGHTA and CDR2 is FQGNSA. The CDR3 sequence is CASSLLGLGETQYF. The CDR3 DNA follows: TGTGCCAGCAGCTTGCTGGGCCTTGGAGAGACCCAGTACTTC.

Only a few counts were recorded for this clonotype. This chain's CDR3 is CASSKIGGLSTDTQYF. The DNA of the CDR3 is TGTGCCAGCAGCAAGATAGGGGGCCTCAGCACAGATACGCAGTATTTT. The V and J genes are TRBV7-2 and TRBJ2-3; 7 bases are a match to TRBD1. Trimming cost V 5 bases and J 0 bases; bases outside gene matches: 8. The CDR3 is 16 amino acids. The germline CDR1 and CDR2 sequences are SGHTA and FQGNSA. The full variable domain, with the rest looked up from reference TRBV7-2 and TRBJ2-3, is GAGVSQSPSNKVTEKGKDVELRCDPISGHTALYWYRQSLGQGLEFLIYFQGNSAPDKSGLPSDRFSAERTGGSVSTLTIQRTQQEDSAVYLCASSKIGGLSTDTQYFGPGTRLTVL.

The sample holds a few counts of this clonotype. The chain has TRBV7-2 and TRBJ2-7, with unresolved D. Germline V gives CDR1 SGHTA, CDR2 FQGNSA. The V end was cut by 5 bases, the J end by 3 bases, with 11 bases between. The CDR3 is made up of 13 amino acids. The CDR3 DNA reads as TGTGCCAGCAGCCCAAGCGCTGTCTACGAGCAGTACTTC. Protein sequence: CASSPSAVYEQYF.

To note about this clonotype: A much larger clone lies one base from this, so it may be a read error. The chain combines TRBV7-8 with TRBJ2-1; the match to TRBD2 covers 12 bases. Germline loops: CDR1 SGHVS, CDR2 FQNEAQ. The CDR3 length is 16 residues. After removal of 5 bases from V and 3 bases from J, the junction contained 5 bases not matched to a gene. The DNA of the CDR3 is TGTGCCAGCAGCCCTCGGACTAGCGGGATCTACAATGAGCAGTTCTTC. Amino acids: CASSPRTSGIYNEQFF.

This clonotype has a handful of counts. The rearrangement joins TRBV7-2 to TRBJ1-3; D may be TRBD1 (6 bases). Between the trimmed V and J ends, which lost 1 base and 3 bases, there was a span of 10 bases. The CDR3 loop spans 15 amino acids. Germline CDR1 SGHTA, CDR2 FQGNSA. The CDR3 loop reads CASSLEGGNGNTIYF. The CDR3 DNA reads TGTGCCAGCAGCTTAGAAGGGGGTAATGGAAACACCATATATTTT.

A few counts support this clonotype. The chain has TRBV12-3 or TRBV12-4 and TRBJ2-3; D is unresolved. The V gene lost 3 bases and the J gene lost 0 bases, with 16 bases spanning the gap. The CDR3 is 17 residues long. The CDR3 nucleotides are TGTGCCAGCAGTTTCCCAACCAGGCGTTCTAGCACAGATACGCAGTATTTT. Residues: CASSFPTRRSSTDTQYF.

This chain uses TRBV7-2 with TRBJ2-5, with 11 nucleotides matching TRBD2. Losses at the gene ends were 5 bases for V and 5 bases for J; bases not matched to a gene: 7. Per germline, CDR1 SGHTA and CDR2 FQGNSA. This CDR3 contains 15 residues. The CDR3 spells CASSNLAGGWETQYF. The CDR3 nucleotides read TGTGCCAGCAGCAACCTAGCGGGAGGTTGGGAGACCCAGTACTTC.

The V gene is TRBV12-3 or TRBV12-4, the J gene TRBJ2-7; the D gene is possibly TRBD1 (5 bases). Trimming cost V 5 bases and J 4 bases, with 18 bases left between them. The CDR3 length is 15 residues. CDR3: CASSPLLRTPYEQYF. DNA for the CDR3: TGTGCCAGCAGTCCCCTACTCCGGACACCTTACGAGCAGTACTTC.

This clonotype was counted only a few times. The chain recombines TRBV14 with TRBJ2-3, with D tentatively TRBD2 (6 bases). Trimming removed 3 bases at V and 0 bases at J, with 10 bases between. The length of the CDR3 is 15 residues. Germline V gives CDR1 SGHDN, CDR2 FVKESK. The CDR3 loop reads CASSHGGSSTDTQYF. In DNA form, the CDR3 reads TGTGCCAGCAGCCATGGGGGGTCTAGCACAGATACGCAGTATTTT.

This clonotype showed up many times. The genes are TRBV12-3 or TRBV12-4 and TRBJ2-5; 8 bases map to TRBD2. This CDR3 is 16 amino acids long. Trimming removed 3 bases from V and 4 bases from J; junction bases left unmatched: 10. The CDR3 protein is CASSFLAGGAGETQYF. CDR3 in DNA: TGTGCCAGCAGTTTTTTGGCCGGGGGGGCCGGAGAGACCCAGTACTTC.